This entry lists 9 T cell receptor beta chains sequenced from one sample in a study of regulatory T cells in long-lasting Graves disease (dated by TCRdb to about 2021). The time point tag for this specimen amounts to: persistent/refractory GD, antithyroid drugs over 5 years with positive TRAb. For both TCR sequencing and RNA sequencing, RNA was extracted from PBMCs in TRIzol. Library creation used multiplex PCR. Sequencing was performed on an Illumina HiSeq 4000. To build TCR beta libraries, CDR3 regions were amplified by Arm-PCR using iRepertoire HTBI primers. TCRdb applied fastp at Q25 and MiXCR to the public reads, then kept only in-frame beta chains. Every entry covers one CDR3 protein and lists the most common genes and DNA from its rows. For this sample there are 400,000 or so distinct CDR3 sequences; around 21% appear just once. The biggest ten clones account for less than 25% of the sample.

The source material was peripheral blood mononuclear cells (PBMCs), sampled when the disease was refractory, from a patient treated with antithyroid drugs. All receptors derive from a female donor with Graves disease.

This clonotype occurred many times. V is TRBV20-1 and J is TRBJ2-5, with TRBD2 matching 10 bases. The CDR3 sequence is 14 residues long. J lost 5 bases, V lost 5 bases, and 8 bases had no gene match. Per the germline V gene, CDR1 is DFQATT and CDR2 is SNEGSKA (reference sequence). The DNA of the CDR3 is TGCAGTGCTCCTCCCAGCGGGAGGGGGGAGACCCAGTACTTC. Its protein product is CSAPPSGRGETQYF.

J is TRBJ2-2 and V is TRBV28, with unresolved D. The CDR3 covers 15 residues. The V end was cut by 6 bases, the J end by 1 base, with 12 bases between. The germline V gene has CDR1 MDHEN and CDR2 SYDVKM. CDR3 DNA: TGTGCCAGCAGAGCCGACCAGCGGAACACCGGGGAGCTGTTTTTT. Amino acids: CASRADQRNTGELFF.

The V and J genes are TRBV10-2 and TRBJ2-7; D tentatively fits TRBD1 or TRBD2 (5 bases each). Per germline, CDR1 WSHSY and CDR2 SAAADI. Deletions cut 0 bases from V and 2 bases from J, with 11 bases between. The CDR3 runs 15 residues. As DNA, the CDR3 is TGCGCCAGCAGTGAGTCTGGAACGGGGCCCTACGAGCAGTACTTC. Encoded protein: CASSESGTGPYEQYF.

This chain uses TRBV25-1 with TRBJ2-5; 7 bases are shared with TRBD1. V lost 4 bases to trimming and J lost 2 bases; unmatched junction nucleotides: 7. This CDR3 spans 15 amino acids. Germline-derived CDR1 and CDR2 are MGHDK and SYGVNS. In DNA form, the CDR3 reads TGTGCCAGCAGTGTCCCCGACAGGGCACAAGAGACCCAGTACTTC. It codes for CASSVPDRAQETQYF.

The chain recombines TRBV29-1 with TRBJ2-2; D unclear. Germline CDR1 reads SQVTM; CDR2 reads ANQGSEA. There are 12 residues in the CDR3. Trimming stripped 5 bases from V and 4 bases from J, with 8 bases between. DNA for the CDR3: TGCAGCGTTTATTTGGGCACCGGGGAGCTGTTTTTT. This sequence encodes CSVYLGTGELFF.

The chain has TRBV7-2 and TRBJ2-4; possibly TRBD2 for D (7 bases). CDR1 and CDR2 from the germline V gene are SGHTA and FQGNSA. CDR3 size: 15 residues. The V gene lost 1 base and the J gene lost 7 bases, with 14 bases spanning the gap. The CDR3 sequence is CASSLEGGDRNIQYF. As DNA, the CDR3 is TGTGCCAGCAGCTTAGAAGGGGGGGATCGGAACATTCAGTACTTC.

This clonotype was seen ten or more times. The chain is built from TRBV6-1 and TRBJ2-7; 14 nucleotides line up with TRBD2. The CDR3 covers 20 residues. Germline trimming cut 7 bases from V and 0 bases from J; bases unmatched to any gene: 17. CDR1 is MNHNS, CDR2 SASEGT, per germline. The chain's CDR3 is CASTTQPAGTSGGDSYEQYF. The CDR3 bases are TGTGCCAGCACCACCCAACCGGCCGGGACTAGCGGGGGAGACTCCTACGAGCAGTACTTC.

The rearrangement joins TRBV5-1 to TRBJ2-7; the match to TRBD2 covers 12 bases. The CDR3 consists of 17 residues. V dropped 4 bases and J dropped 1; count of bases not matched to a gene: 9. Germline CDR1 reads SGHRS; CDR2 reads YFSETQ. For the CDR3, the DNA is TGCGCCAGCAGCAGGGCGCCCGGGACTAGCGGGTCCTACGAGCAGTACTTC. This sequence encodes CASSRAPGTSGSYEQYF. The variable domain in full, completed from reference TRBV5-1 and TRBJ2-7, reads KAGVTQTPRYLIKTRGQQVTLSCSPISGHRSVSWYQQTPGQGLQFLFEYFSETQRNKGNFPGRFSGRQFSNSRSEMNVSTLELGDSALYLCASSRAPGTSGSYEQYFGPGTRLTVT.

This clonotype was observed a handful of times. The CDR3 nucleotides read TGCAGTGCTAGAGCGGCGGAACTAGCCAAAAACATTCAGTACTTC. Its translation: CSARAAELAKNIQYF. The chain employs TRBV20-1 and TRBJ2-4, with D unresolved. Deletions cut 1 base from V and 0 bases from J, with 10 bases between. Germline V CDR1 and CDR2: DFQATT, SNEGSKA (reference sequence). The CDR3 is 15 residues long.